These 13 T cell receptor beta chains originate from one sample sequenced in a study of cytomegalovirus exposure and HLA in healthy donors. Sequencing was performed with immunoSEQ multiplex PCR; in TCRdb, only in-frame clones are kept and a portion is missing. Of some 200,000 clones listed, about 89% are singletons. The sample comprised PBMCs. These receptors originate from a woman between 18 and 30 years old in good health and CMV-seronegative.

The chain couples TRBV28 to TRBJ1-2, with D maybe TRBD1 (6 bases). Trimming took 5 bases from V and 8 from J, leaving 24 bases between them. The germline V gene encodes CDR1 MDHEN and CDR2 SYDVKM. CDR3 size: 16 residues. The CDR3: CASSPPRQVPGFGYTF. CDR3 DNA: TGTGCCAGCAGTCCCCCCCGACAGGTCCCTGGTTTCGGCTACACCTTC.

The chain links TRBV28 to TRBJ2-7, with 10 bases identical to TRBD2. Germline V gene data show CDR1 as MDHEN and CDR2 as SYDVKM. CDR3 length equals 15 residues. With V trimmed by 9 bases and J by 3 bases, 11 bases remained unmatched. CDR3 DNA: TGTGCCAGTTGTACGCCGGGACTAGCGTTCTACGAGCAGTACTTC. It translates to CASCTPGLAFYEQYF.

V gene TRBV30 combines with J gene TRBJ1-2; the D gene is possibly TRBD1 (5 bases). This CDR3 contains 12 residues. Germline V gene lookup returns CDR1 GTSNPN and CDR2 SVGIG (reference sequence). V lost 7 bases and J lost 2, with 11 bases in between. CDR3 region: CALGGGNYGYTF. CDR3 in DNA: TGTGCCTTGGGCGGGGGAAACTATGGCTACACCTTC.

This chain links TRBV7-8 with TRBJ2-7; TRBD1 aligns across 10 bases. CDR1 and CDR2 (germline): SGHVS, FQNEAQ. After removal of 0 bases from V and 4 bases from J, the junction contained 3 bases not matched to a gene. CDR3 length: 15 residues. As DNA, the CDR3 is TGTGCCAGCAGCTTAGCCGGGACAGGGGATTACGAGCAGTACTTC. Translated: CASSLAGTGDYEQYF.

This sequence joins TRBV5-1 and TRBJ1-1; D uncertain. Trimming shortened V by 4 bases and J by 4 bases, and 14 bases separated the two germline ends. Germline V gene sequence: CDR1 SGHRS, CDR2 YFSETQ. This CDR3 comprises 14 residues. CDR3 nucleotides: TGCGCCAGCAGCCATAGATCCGAGGGCACTGAAGCTTTCTTT. Protein product: CASSHRSEGTEAFF.

The J gene is TRBJ2-7, the V gene TRBV6-5; 8 positions agree with TRBD1. V was pared by 5 bases and J by 2 bases, with 5 bases of the junction left unmatched. CDR3 size: 14 residues. The V gene's germline CDR1 is MNHEY and CDR2 SVGAGI. The DNA of the CDR3 is TGTGCCAGCAGTCTCGGACAGGGTCCCTACGAGCAGTACTTC. This gives the protein CASSLGQGPYEQYF.

V usage is TRBV2 and J usage is TRBJ2-7; no definite D call. V was shortened by 1 base and J by 2 bases, with 9 bases between the two germline ends. This CDR3 has 14 amino acids. Germline-derived CDR1 and CDR2 are SNHLY and FYNNEI. Here the CDR3 reads CASSEGSYPYEQYF. CDR3 coding DNA: TGTGCCAGCAGTGAAGGCAGTTACCCCTACGAGCAGTACTTC.

The chain joins TRBV9 to TRBJ1-1; possible D gene TRBD1, 6 bases. Germline values: CDR1 SGDLS, CDR2 YYNGEE. V was cut by 0 bases and J by 6 bases, with 12 bases left in between. The CDR3 runs to 14 residues. CDR3 sequence reads: CASSVGTAGPEAFF. In DNA, the CDR3 is TGTGCCAGCAGCGTAGGGACAGCGGGGCCTGAAGCTTTCTTT.

This rearrangement joins TRBV18 to TRBJ1-5; tentatively, D is TRBD1 (5 bases). The V end lost 5 bases, the J end lost 3 bases, and 11 bases lay between the germline ends. The length of the CDR3 is 14 residues. CDR1 KGHSH and CDR2 LQKENI come from the germline V gene. The CDR3, as DNA: TGTGCCAGCTCATACGGAGGGGTCAATCAGCCCCAGCATTTT. Its translation is CASSYGGVNQPQHF.

This chain links TRBV7-9 with TRBJ2-1; TRBD2 aligns across 8 bases. Germline loops: CDR1 SEHNR, CDR2 FQNEAQ (reference sequence). J gave up 3 bases and V 0 bases, and 7 bases lay outside the gene matches. This CDR3 region has 17 residues. The CDR3 sequence is CASSLARVAGNYNEQFF. For the CDR3, the DNA is TGTGCCAGCAGCTTAGCCCGTGTAGCGGGAAACTACAATGAGCAGTTCTTC.

The chain has TRBV27 and TRBJ2-7; D call uncertain. The CDR3 loop spans 13 amino acids. Trimming removed 1 base from V and 3 bases from J, with 7 bases in between. Germline-derived CDR1 and CDR2 are MNHEY and SMNVEV (reference sequence). The CDR3 region has the DNA TGTGCCAGCAGTTTATTCCCGGGCTACGAGCAGTACTTC. It specifies CASSLFPGYEQYF.

DNA for the CDR3: TGTGCCAGTAGGGACAGGGGCGCCTACGAGCAGTACTTC. It specifies CASRDRGAYEQYF. The genes are TRBV19 and TRBJ2-7; 9 nucleotides agree with TRBD1. V was pared by 6 bases and J by 2 bases, with 2 bases of the junction left unmatched. Germline loops: CDR1 LNHDA, CDR2 SQIVND (reference sequence). The CDR3 has 13 amino acids.

The rearrangement uses TRBV28 and TRBJ2-1; 14 bases are shared with TRBD2. Trimming at V came to 6 bases and at J to 8 bases, leaving 6 bases not matched to a gene. The CDR3 covers 15 residues. Germline CDR1 MDHEN, CDR2 SYDVKM. CDR3 protein: CASREGLAGVDEQFF. In DNA form, the CDR3 reads TGTGCCAGCAGGGAGGGACTAGCGGGAGTCGATGAGCAGTTCTTC. The full variable domain, completed using reference TRBV28 and TRBJ2-1, is DVKVTQSSRYLVKRTGEKVFLECVQDMDHENMFWYRQDPGLGLRLIYFSYDVKMKEKGDIPEGYSVSREKKERFSLILESASTNQTSMYLCASREGLAGVDEQFFGPGTRLTVL.